The clone carrying this T cell receptor beta chain was recorded at least ten times. The antigen is unknown. Each CDR3 protein is one row after TCRdb ran MiXCR on the 5' RACE reads. The top ten hold approximately 3.1% of the sample, which has some 130,000 distinct CDR3 sequences, around 13% seen once. These data are taken from a study of CD8 T cells in ankylosing spondylitis. Study findings and constraints: What seemed typical of ankylosing spondylitis blood was a TCR beta motif built from several highly homologous variants. The clones that were linked to disease were reported to be significantly enriched in matched synovial fluid samples from ankylosing spondylitis patients.

The CDR3 extends over 14 amino acids. Germline V gives CDR1 SGHTA, CDR2 FQGNSA. The V gene lost 3 bases and the J gene lost 8 bases, with 14 bases spanning the gap. The clonotype comes from a female donor with ankylosing spondylitis or in good health (not recorded which). The rearrangement uses TRBV7-2 and TRBJ2-1; D uncertain. Sequencing input: blood, either unsorted or a sorted T cell fraction (not recorded which). This CDR3 reads CASSFSVLFDEQFF. CDR3 DNA sequence: TGTGCCAGCAGCTTTTCCGTCCTCTTCGATGAGCAGTTCTTC.